Included here is one TCR beta chain sequence, with context. This clonotype came up many times. It has no known antigen specificity. The record has no base qualities; no much larger clone is one base away. The data were taken from a study of T cells in Graves' hyperthyroidism and ophthalmopathy (dated by TCRdb to the late 2010s). Notes on the research overall: Peripheral blood samples were taken at initial diagnosis, before any treatment was given. The paper describes TCR Vbeta CDR3 sequencing of more than 120 peripheral blood samples, made up of around 41 ophthalmopathy patients, approximately 73 hyperthyroidism patients and some 17 progressor patients. The 100 discovery patients were randomly split 7:3 into training and test sets. Thyroid tissue and blood T-cell repertoires from six Graves' hyperthyroidism patients were also compared in the study. An independent validation cohort of about 19 hyperthyroidism patients and 15 or so patients who later progressed to ophthalmopathy tested prospective prediction of ophthalmopathy. Following sampling, methimazole starting at 30 mg daily was given to hyperthyroidism patients, and high-dose intravenous methylprednisolone was given to ophthalmopathy patients. To identify TCR V-J signatures that set the groups apart, the researchers used a discovery cohort of approximately 98 patients, made up of 43 with Graves' ophthalmopathy and around 58 with stable Graves' hyperthyroidism. Results and caveats for the whole study, not just this receptor: No statistical method was used to fix the sample size in advance, and group allocation was not hidden from the investigators. In validation, progression to ophthalmopathy was predicted by the model with nearly 71% sensitivity and around 75% specificity, a median of roughly six months before onset. Most expanded thyroid clonotypes (frequency above 0.001) were also detected in blood, suggesting blood repertoires may reflect thyroid immune responses. Ophthalmopathy was separated from stable hyperthyroidism by a 13 V-J signature model, with approximately 85% sensitivity and roughly 81% specificity obtained in cross-validation and 80%/75% obtained in testing.

Stable Graves' hyperthyroidism was defined as no progression to ophthalmopathy during 18 months of follow-up. Hyperthyroidism patients were newly diagnosed, had a disease duration of under 2 months, and were aged 18 to 65 years. The study excluded patients with uncontrolled infections, other autoimmune diseases, pregnancy or lactation. Diagnoses were based on clinical symptoms, serum thyroxine and TRAb, thyroid ultrasound and orbital computed tomography. PBMCs were separated from 7.5 to 10 ml of fresh peripheral blood using Ficoll-Paque density gradient centrifugation. Total RNA was extracted with Trizol reagent, and quality was checked on an Agilent 2100 Bioanalyzer. V drops 3 bases and J drops 7 bases, leaving 10 bases in between. CDR1 and CDR2 are drawn from the germline V gene (reference sequence): MNHEY, SMNVEV. From its cysteine to its phenylalanine, the CDR3 spans 14 amino acids. Solely the CDR3 DNA is kept, with 42 bases framed from the first base.

Amplification of TCR beta CDR3 regions was carried out from RNA transcripts. A first-round RT-PCR of the TCR CDR3 used the HTBI primer set with the Qiagen OneStep RT-PCR kit. A second multiplex PCR round built the libraries, followed by size selection and purification. Sequencing of the libraries was done on an Illumina HiSeq2000 using paired-end 100 bp reads. Concerning the study's data processing: SOAPnuke was used to process the raw data, throwing out any read that contained adapters or uncalled bases, had a mean Phred below 15, or lacked an exact constant-primer or identifier match. COPE v1.2.5 was used to merge high-quality paired reads, and clonotypes were defined as unique nucleotide sequences. MiTCR v1.1 was used to align the clonotypes against IMGT TRBV, TRBD and TRBJ reference segments. The analysis was restricted to V-J combinations with a frequency above 0.0001, which together covered just over 98% of the repertoires. A TCS score was defined as the ratio of F50 (clonal expansion) to E x V (chaos), with BLOSUM62-based TCRdist applied between CDR3 peptides within each V-J. Welch's t-statistics and random forest reduced around 520 V-J features to about 12, which were used in a naive Bayes classifier (R e1071). TCRdb itself trimmed the public reads at Q25 with fastp, ran MiXCR and retained productive beta chains. Each CDR3 protein appears once, grouped with its most common genes and DNA. The V and J calls come from TCRdb's annotation, not from the publication. This sample holds about 590,000 distinct CDR3 sequences; approximately 14% were observed only once. Jointly, the top ten make up approximately 7% of the sample.

Source material: blood. This chain is built from TRBV27 and TRBJ1-6; a confident D gene designation cannot be given. The sequence was obtained from a woman aged 25 to 39 with Graves' hyperthyroidism. Here is the DNA: TGTGCCAGCAGTTTCGCGAGCTTGAATTCACCCCTCCACTTT. This sequence encodes CASSFASLNSPLHF.